This T cell receptor beta chain was retrieved from a study of blood T cells in healthy people across ages. Study-level findings and limits: PBMCs left unsorted prevented a conclusive naive versus antigen-experienced comparison. Higher naive T cell percentage went strongly together with higher TCR beta diversity.

The CDR3 is 15 amino acids. Germline CDR1 is MGHRA and CDR2 is YSYEKL. Trimming took 3 bases from V and 5 from J; bases not matched to a gene: 9. As concerns this clonotype: Its target is unknown.

Together with a sample-barcoded 5' primer, a J-beta primer mix was included in a second PCR lasting roughly 6 to 12 cycles. Every molecule of cDNA carried a tag from a template-switch adaptor with 12 random nucleotides. Using its own MiXCR run on the 5' RACE reads, TCRdb lists one record per CDR3 protein. Of about 830,000 distinct CDR3 sequences listed, around 62% are singletons. J is TRBJ1-2 and V is TRBV4-1, with TRBD1 matching over 7 bases. The sequence was obtained from a man aged 25 to 40 in good health. The source material was blood. DNA for the CDR3: TGCGCCAGCAGCCAGGCACAGGGGCGATCATATGGCTACACCTTC. Protein sequence: CASSQAQGRSYGYTF.